These 25 T cell receptor beta chains were all obtained from the same sample, sequenced in a study of human T cells and chemical hapten exposure (dated by TCRdb to the early 2020s). Receptor libraries were prepared by RACE. TCRdb records NextSeq 500 as the sequencer. TCRdb redid the processing of the public reads, applying fastp at Q25 and MiXCR, and retained in-frame beta chains. CDR3 protein sequences are deduplicated, and each keeps its most common genes and DNA. The sample data list some 71,000 distinct CDR3 sequences, and roughly 11% of these were observed just once. The ten top clones hold roughly 1.5% of the sample. The sample's time point label, decoded: patch test 3, about 24 weeks after DPC sensitization. The meaning of the sample's treatment or condition label: therapeutic diphenylcyclopropenone sensitization with weekly scalp DPC. The source was whole blood, collected in connection with sensitization to the hapten diphenylcyclopropenone (DPC). Receptors were obtained from a woman between 50 and 59 years old with alopecia areata. Some clones in this sample may be carry-over from other donors' samples.

This clonotype was seen ten or more times. The genes are TRBV20-1 and TRBJ1-1; 7 nucleotides agree with TRBD1. Germline CDR1 is DFQATT and CDR2 is SNEGSKA (reference sequence). This CDR3 spans 13 amino acids. V gave up 5 bases and J gave up 1 base; unmatched junction bases: 4. The CDR3 nucleotides are TGCAGTGCTCAACAGGGGCGGAACACTGAAGCTTTCTTT. It translates to CSAQQGRNTEAFF.

This clonotype has at least ten counts. The CDR3 coding sequence is TGTGCCAGCAGTTTAGGGACTAGCGGTTCCTACGAGCAGTACTTC. Translated, it gives CASSLGTSGSYEQYF. V is TRBV28 and J is TRBJ2-7; TRBD2 matches at 11 bases. The V segment lost 2 bases and the J segment 1 base; nucleotides outside the gene matches: 1. Germline V gives CDR1 MDHEN, CDR2 SYDVKM. The CDR3 is 15 residues long.

Many counts were recorded for this clonotype. V is TRBV29-1 and J is TRBJ2-3; no firm D call. Germline V gene data show CDR1 as SQVTM and CDR2 as ANQGSEA. Trimming left V 7 bases short and J 0 bases short, with 8 bases between. This CDR3 comprises 12 residues. This CDR3 reads CSGVPSTDTQYF. The CDR3 DNA follows: TGCAGCGGGGTACCGAGCACAGATACGCAGTATTTT.

This clonotype has only a few counts. V gene TRBV7-2 combines with J gene TRBJ2-5; D perhaps matches TRBD2 (6 bases). Per the germline V gene, CDR1 is SGHTA and CDR2 is FQGNSA. The ends were cut back, 3 bases at V and 3 bases at J, with 8 bases in the middle. This CDR3 spans 13 amino acids. The CDR3 DNA reads as TGTGCCAGCAGCTTGGAGCGGGAAGAGACCCAGTACTTC. This encodes CASSLEREETQYF.

Many counts were recorded for this clonotype. The chain has TRBV7-8 and TRBJ2-3; 11 bases fit TRBD2. In germline, CDR1 is SGHVS, CDR2 FQNEAQ. After removal of 2 bases from V and 3 bases from J, the junction contained 1 base not matched to a gene. This CDR3 comprises 15 residues. The CDR3 coding sequence is TGTGCCAGCAGCTTAACTAGCGGGAGTACAGATACGCAGTATTTT. Protein: CASSLTSGSTDTQYF.

This clonotype was seen a few times. The chain employs TRBV18 and TRBJ2-2; D gene unclear. The germline V and J ends were trimmed by 0 bases and 7 bases, with 3 bases remaining between them. This CDR3 has 12 residues. Germline loops: CDR1 KGHSH, CDR2 LQKENI. The DNA for the CDR3 is TGTGCCAGCTCACCACCCAGCGGGGAGCTGTTTTTT. Its protein is CASSPPSGELFF. The complete variable domain, with remaining parts taken from reference TRBV18 and TRBJ2-2, reads NAGVMQNPRHLVRRRGQEARLRCSPMKGHSHVYWYRQLPEEGLKFMVYLQKENIIDESGMPKERFSAEFPKEGPSILRIQQVVRGDSAAYFCASSPPSGELFFGEGSRLTVL.

There are a few counts of this clonotype. V gene TRBV6-6 combines with J gene TRBJ2-3; D perhaps matches TRBD2 (6 bases). Between the trimmed V and J ends, which lost 5 bases and 8 bases, there was a span of 11 bases. The germline V gene has CDR1 MNHNY and CDR2 SVGAGI (reference sequence). CDR3 length: 12 amino acids. CDR3: CASSELATTQYF. The CDR3 region has the DNA TGTGCCAGCAGTGAACTAGCAACTACGCAGTATTTT.

This clonotype was seen many times. The chain has TRBV7-9 and TRBJ1-2, with unresolved D. Trimming pared 2 bases from V and 4 bases from J, leaving 14 bases between. The CDR3 sequence is 15 residues long. Germline V gene lookup returns CDR1 SEHNR and CDR2 FQNEAQ (reference sequence). The CDR3 DNA reads TGTGCCAGCAGCTTAACAACATTGGACGTCTATGGCTACACCTTC. Protein sequence: CASSLTTLDVYGYTF.

This clonotype was counted only a few times. The chain recombines TRBV7-6 with TRBJ1-5; D not resolved. CDR3 length: 14 amino acids. The V and J ends lost 6 bases and 5 bases respectively, with 14 bases between them. From germline, CDR1 is SGHVS and CDR2 FNYEAQ. CDR3 sequence reads: CASSLRADHQPQHF. The CDR3 nucleotides read TGTGCCAGCAGTCTAAGGGCAGACCATCAGCCCCAGCATTTT.

This clonotype was seen at least ten times. V is TRBV28 and J is TRBJ1-2, with a tentative D call TRBD1 (5 bases). The CDR3 runs to 12 residues. The germline V and J ends were trimmed by 2 bases and 6 bases, with 7 bases remaining between them. Germline values: CDR1 MDHEN, CDR2 SYDVKM. The CDR3 DNA reads TGTGCCAGCAGTTTAGGAGGGGATGGCTACACCTTC. This translates into CASSLGGDGYTF.

This clonotype was recorded many times. The J gene is TRBJ2-2, the V gene TRBV2; the D is unclear. The CDR3 consists of 11 residues. V lost 2 bases and J 6 bases, leaving 1 base between the germline ends. Germline CDR1 and CDR2: SNHLY and FYNNEI. In nucleotides, the CDR3 is TGTGCCAGCAGTGAATCCGGGGAGCTGTTTTTT. Its protein product is CASSESGELFF.

The V and J genes are TRBV7-9 and TRBJ1-2; D is uncertain. This CDR3 region has 13 residues. Germline V lookup: CDR1 SEHNR, CDR2 FQNEAQ (reference sequence). The V end lost 5 bases, the J end lost 6 bases, and 13 bases lay between the germline ends. For the CDR3, the DNA is TGTGCCAGCAGCCGAACAATCGTAGATGGCTACACCTTC. This encodes CASSRTIVDGYTF. The complete variable domain, with remaining parts taken from reference TRBV7-9 and TRBJ1-2, reads DTGVSQNPRHKITKRGQNVTFRCDPISEHNRLYWYRQTLGQGPEFLTYFQNEAQLEKSRLLSDRFSAERPKGSFSTLEIQRTEQGDSAMYLCASSRTIVDGYTFGSGTRLTVV.

This clonotype was recorded a few times. The chain recombines TRBV20-1 with TRBJ2-1; D not certain. This CDR3 contains 15 residues. Germline V CDR1 and CDR2: DFQATT, SNEGSKA (reference sequence). V lost 3 bases and J lost 5, with 17 bases in between. CDR3 in DNA: TGCAGTGCTAGCCGGCCAGTAGAACCCAACAATGAGCAGTTCTTC. Translating gives CSASRPVEPNNEQFF.

V and J are TRBV12-3 or TRBV12-4 and TRBJ1-2; D gene ambiguous. The V end lost 3 bases, the J end lost 7 bases, and 9 bases lay between the germline ends. This CDR3 contains 12 residues. The CDR3 coding sequence is TGTGCCAGCAGTTTCCCCGGAACTGGCTACACCTTC. Translation gives CASSFPGTGYTF.

About this clonotype: A clone one base away is much larger, so this may be a read error. The gene calls are TRBV19 and TRBJ2-3, with 8 bases identical to TRBD2. The CDR3 length is 16 residues. V dropped 7 bases and J dropped 6; count of bases not matched to a gene: 15. CDR1 is LNHDA, CDR2 SQIVND, per germline (reference sequence). The CDR3 protein is CASKLMMGLVSDTQYF. Here the CDR3 DNA reads TGTGCCAGTAAACTAATGATGGGACTAGTGTCGGATACGCAGTATTTT.

V is TRBV5-6 and J is TRBJ2-2; the match to TRBD1 covers 8 bases. In germline, CDR1 is SGHDT, CDR2 YYEEEE. V shed 2 bases, J shed 7 bases, and the junction held 1 base outside the gene matches. The CDR3 is 13 residues long. This CDR3 reads CASSFGQGGELFF. In nucleotides, the CDR3 is TGTGCCAGCAGCTTCGGACAGGGCGGGGAGCTGTTTTTT.

This clonotype occurred a few times. The J gene is TRBJ1-2, the V gene TRBV28; D not resolved. Germline V CDR1 and CDR2: MDHEN, SYDVKM. CDR3 length equals 13 residues. Deletions cut 2 bases from V and 2 bases from J, with 6 bases between. Here the CDR3 DNA reads TGTGCCAGCAGTTTAAGCAGAAACTATGGCTACACCTTC. Translating it yields CASSLSRNYGYTF.

This clonotype has just a few counts. This chain uses TRBV18 with TRBJ1-1, with D tentatively TRBD1 (5 bases). The CDR3 contains 14 residues. Deletions cut 3 bases from V and 4 bases from J, with 12 bases between. Germline CDR1 reads KGHSH; CDR2 reads LQKENI. This chain's CDR3 is CASSPLRDGTEAFF. The CDR3 DNA reads TGTGCCAGCTCACCCCTAAGGGACGGCACTGAAGCTTTCTTT.

The CDR3 is CASSSPPQGHYEQYF. For the CDR3, the DNA is TGTGCCAGCAGCTCACCGCCACAGGGGCACTACGAGCAGTACTTC. The rearrangement links TRBV7-6 to TRBJ2-7, with TRBD1 matching 7 bases. V trimming: 4 bases; J trimming: 3 bases; junction bases outside the gene matches: 9. CDR3 size: 15 residues. Germline V lookup: CDR1 SGHVS, CDR2 FNYEAQ.

V and J are TRBV29-1 and TRBJ2-3; D gene unclear. The V gene lost 6 bases and the J gene lost 0 bases, with 10 bases spanning the gap. The CDR3 extends over 13 amino acids. Germline V gene data show CDR1 as SQVTM and CDR2 as ANQGSEA. This CDR3 reads CSVRAASTDTQYF. The CDR3 bases are TGCAGCGTCCGGGCGGCTAGCACAGATACGCAGTATTTT.

This clonotype was seen only a few times. The chain has TRBV7-2 and TRBJ1-6; 7 nucleotides match TRBD1. The CDR3 sequence is 14 residues long. In germline, CDR1 is SGHTA, CDR2 FQGNSA. V shed 4 bases and J 7 bases; nucleotides not matched to a gene: 4. The CDR3 loop is CASSSGQRNSPLHF. The CDR3 coding sequence is TGTGCCAGCAGCTCGGGACAGAGAAATTCACCCCTCCACTTT.

This clonotype was seen many times. The chain combines TRBV6-2 or TRBV6-3 with TRBJ2-1, with D maybe TRBD1 (5 bases). This CDR3 spans 13 amino acids. With 6 bases removed from V and 4 bases from J, the gap between germline ends came to 10 bases. CDR1 and CDR2 (germline): MNHEY, SVGEGT. CDR3 in DNA: TGTGCCAGCAGATCGACAGATTACAATGAGCAGTTCTTC. Its translation is CASRSTDYNEQFF.

This clonotype turned up a few times. The CDR3 nucleotides read TGTGCCAGCAGCCACGGGGACAGACATGGGGACGAGCAGTACTTC. Translation: CASSHGDRHGDEQYF. V is TRBV3-1 and J is TRBJ2-7; 7 positions agree with TRBD1. CDR1 LGHDT and CDR2 YNNKEL come from the germline V gene (reference sequence). The CDR3 sequence is 15 residues long. Trimming cost V 3 bases and J 5 bases; bases outside gene matches: 10.

The chain has TRBV15 and TRBJ1-5; TRBD1 agrees at 7 bases. CDR1 LNHNV and CDR2 YYDKDF come from the germline V gene (reference sequence). This CDR3 has 12 residues. With V trimmed by 8 bases and J by 4 bases, 2 bases remained unmatched. The CDR3 nucleotides are TGTGCCACCCAGGGGGGAAATCAGCCCCAGCATTTT. Protein: CATQGGNQPQHF.

This chain's CDR3 is CASSPPGREQFF. CDR3 in DNA: TGTGCCAGCAGTCCCCCGGGCCGGGAGCAGTTCTTC. V is TRBV28 and J is TRBJ2-1; D not certain. The germline V gene encodes CDR1 MDHEN and CDR2 SYDVKM. V was cut by 5 bases and J by 10 bases, with 12 bases left in between. This CDR3 contains 12 residues.